This TCR beta chain originates from a study of T-cell memory formation after mild COVID-19. Study as a whole: Across donors, TCR clusters were largely donor specific. Overall study results and limits: There was a balanced CD4/CD8 profile in clones contracting day 15 to 85, and later expanders leaned CD4+. Within pre-infection memory, some responding clones were found, suggesting cross-reactive memory joined.

Barcoded TCR alpha and TCR beta cDNA libraries with UMIs came from 5'RACE using constant-segment primers. TCRdb itself ran the 5' RACE reads through MiXCR, one entry per CDR3 protein. The profile shows 250,000 or so distinct CDR3 sequences, roughly a tenth of them singletons. The ends were cut back, 4 bases at V and 8 bases at J, with 14 bases in the middle. CDR3 length: 13 residues. This clonotype was picked up a small number of times. Its specificity is unknown. This receptor was obtained from a man younger than 35 who had mild COVID-19 (a few samples of this study predate the infection). Cell type and time point are not known. Sequencing used PBMCs or a T cell subset sorted from them (not recorded which). The V call is TRBV12-3 or TRBV12-4, the J call TRBJ1-2; unclear D gene. CDR3 residues: CASSSRGPEGYTF. Here the CDR3 DNA reads TGTGCCAGCAGTTCCCGTGGGCCCGAGGGCTACACCTTC.